Shown below are 19 T cell receptor beta chains from a single sample sequenced in a study of CD8+ T cells in alopecia areata. Described treatment: oral pan-JAK inhibitor, 5-10 mg twice daily. It was cDNA, reverse transcribed from extracted RNA, that served as the sequencing template. Measured with immunoSEQ multiplex PCR; TCRdb has only the in-frame clones, and not every one. Of about 100,000 clones listed, 55% to 75% are singletons. The material was CD8+ T cells sorted from blood, obtained at roughly week 55, from a patient treated with tofacitinib. The source is a human donor with alopecia areata.

V and J are TRBV28 and TRBJ1-2; no clear D gene. V was pared by 5 bases and J by 1 base, with 8 bases between. Germline CDR1 MDHEN, CDR2 SYDVKM. The length of the CDR3 is 13 residues. The chain's CDR3 is CASSPRNNYGYTF. As DNA, the CDR3 is TGTGCCAGCAGTCCACGGAATAACTATGGCTACACCTTC.

This clone was detected only a few times. V is TRBV11-1 and J is TRBJ1-1; D is uncertain. This CDR3 region has 14 residues. Germline loops: CDR1 SGHAT, CDR2 FQDESV (reference sequence). Deletions cut 1 base from V and 1 base from J, with 7 bases between. In nucleotides, the CDR3 is TGTGCCAGCAGCTTAGATATCCCGAACACTGAAGCTTTCTTT. Residues: CASSLDIPNTEAFF.

This clone was counted a few times. V gene TRBV29-1 combines with J gene TRBJ2-7, with TRBD1 matching 7 bases. The CDR3 sequence is 14 residues long. Germline CDR1 and CDR2: SQVTM and ANQGSEA. V shed 6 bases and J 4 bases; nucleotides not matched to a gene: 12. In DNA form, the CDR3 reads TGCAGCGTAGCCCGGGACAGTCGATCATACGAGCAGTACTTC. This codes for CSVARDSRSYEQYF.

V is TRBV9 and J is TRBJ1-4; 10 bases are shared with TRBD1. The CDR3 covers 15 residues. With V trimmed by 0 bases and J by 5 bases, 1 base remained unmatched. The germline gives CDR1 SGDLS, CDR2 YYNGEE. As DNA, the CDR3 is TGTGCCAGCAGCGTAGGGGGACAGGGGAATGAAAAACTGTTTTTT. This codes for CASSVGGQGNEKLFF.

The J gene is TRBJ2-3, the V gene TRBV7-6; D is possibly TRBD1 (5 bases). V lost 6 bases and J lost 3, with 13 bases in between. The CDR3 is 14 residues long. Per the germline V gene, CDR1 is SGHVS and CDR2 is FNYEAQ. Written as DNA, the CDR3 is TGTGCCAGCAGAGAAAGGGGCGGAACAGATACGCAGTATTTT. It specifies CASRERGGTDTQYF. The whole variable domain, remainder taken from reference TRBV7-6 and TRBJ2-3, is GAGVSQSPRYKVTKRGQDVALRCDPISGHVSLYWYRQALGQGPEFLTYFNYEAQQDKSGLPNDRFSAERPEGSISTLTIQRTEQRDSAMYRCASRERGGTDTQYFGPGTRLTVL.

The sample holds a few counts of this clone. The chain couples TRBV5-1 to TRBJ1-2; 7 bases are shared with TRBD1. The J segment lost 4 bases and the V segment lost 4 bases, leaving 10 bases of the junction unmatched. This CDR3 spans 15 amino acids. Per germline, CDR1 SGHRS and CDR2 YFSETQ. The CDR3 DNA reads TGCGCCAGCAGCAGAAGACCGGGACAGCCCTATGGCTACACCTTC. It specifies CASSRRPGQPYGYTF.

This chain uses TRBV11-2 with TRBJ2-2; 7 bases are a match to TRBD2. The ends lost 1 base at V and 6 bases at J; junction bases unmatched: 5. The CDR3 runs to 15 residues. Germline V gene lookup returns CDR1 SGHAT and CDR2 FQNNGV. CDR3 in amino acids: CASSLGREGPGELFF. The CDR3 DNA reads TGTGCCAGCAGCTTAGGCAGGGAGGGCCCCGGGGAGCTGTTTTTT.

The V gene is TRBV29-1, the J gene TRBJ1-2; D perhaps matches TRBD1 (5 bases). Germline V gene sequence: CDR1 SQVTM, CDR2 ANQGSEA. The CDR3 runs to 13 residues. Trimming shortened V by 3 bases and J by 7 bases, and 15 bases separated the two germline ends. CDR3 DNA sequence: TGCAGCGTTGAGGCTACGGGGGTTTTTGGCTACACCTTC. Protein sequence: CSVEATGVFGYTF.

The chain recombines TRBV2 with TRBJ2-2; perhaps D is TRBD1 or TRBD2 (6 bases each). This CDR3 comprises 15 residues. V lost 6 bases and J lost 5, with 16 bases in between. Germline lookup yields CDR1 SNHLY and CDR2 FYNNEI. The DNA of the CDR3 is TGTGCCAGCAGCACCCCTGGGGGGCTGACCGGGGAGCTGTTTTTT. Translating it yields CASSTPGGLTGELFF.

The chain employs TRBV27 and TRBJ1-5; D call uncertain. The germline V gene has CDR1 MNHEY and CDR2 SMNVEV (reference sequence). This CDR3 contains 12 residues. V lost 9 bases and J lost 3, with 9 bases in between. CDR3 DNA sequence: TGTGCCAGTGGACGAAACAATCAGCCCCAGCATTTT. This encodes CASGRNNQPQHF.

The chain carries TRBV5-6 and TRBJ2-5; D is undetermined. Germline lookup yields CDR1 SGHDT and CDR2 YYEEEE. The CDR3 contains 13 residues. With 0 bases removed from V and 3 bases from J, the gap between germline ends came to 6 bases. CDR3 sequence reads: CASSLGREETQYF. The CDR3, as DNA: TGTGCCAGCAGCTTGGGTAGGGAAGAGACCCAGTACTTC.

This clone was seen more than once but under ten times. J is TRBJ1-4 and V is TRBV4-1, with D perhaps TRBD1 (5 bases). V dropped 1 base and J dropped 7 bases, with 13 bases sitting between them. Germline assignment: CDR1 MGHRA and CDR2 YSYEKL. The CDR3 length is 15 residues. CDR3 coding DNA: TGCGCCAGCAGCCAAGCCCTCAGGGCGGGTGAAAAACTGTTTTTT. Its protein is CASSQALRAGEKLFF.

J is TRBJ2-2 and V is TRBV27; D assignment may be TRBD1 or TRBD2 (5 bases each). CDR3 length: 15 residues. Trimming pared 6 bases from V and 8 bases from J, leaving 19 bases between. Germline V gene lookup returns CDR1 MNHEY and CDR2 SMNVEV (reference sequence). The DNA for the CDR3 is TGTGCCAGCAGGGGGACCAACGAAGGGCCAGGGGAGCTGTTTTTT. Encoded protein: CASRGTNEGPGELFF.

The rearrangement uses TRBV6-1 and TRBJ2-7; D remains ambiguous. The V end was cut by 1 base, the J end by 2 bases, with 9 bases between. The CDR3 is made up of 14 amino acids. The germline V gene encodes CDR1 MNHNS and CDR2 SASEGT. The CDR3 nucleotides are TGTGCCAGCAGTGAAGGTGGCAGAACCTACGAGCAGTACTTC. Its protein is CASSEGGRTYEQYF.

The V and J genes are TRBV9 and TRBJ2-5; a possible D gene is TRBD2 (7 bases). Germline lookup yields CDR1 SGDLS and CDR2 YYNGEE. The CDR3 is 15 amino acids. Between the trimmed V and J ends, which lost 1 base and 5 bases, there was a span of 15 bases. Written as DNA, the CDR3 is TGTGCCAGCAGCGTAATTGAGGGGGGGCGCGAGACCCAGTACTTC. This codes for CASSVIEGGRETQYF. Filled out from reference TRBV9 and TRBJ2-5, the complete variable domain reads DSGVTQTPKHLITATGQRVTLRCSPRSGDLSVYWYQQSLDQGLQFLIQYYNGEERAKGNILERFSAQQFPDLHSELNLSSLELGDSALYFCASSVIEGGRETQYFGPGTRLLVL.

The chain links TRBV5-1 to TRBJ2-7; D tentatively fits TRBD1 or TRBD2 (6 bases each). The germline V and J ends were trimmed by 3 bases and 0 bases, with 10 bases remaining between them. Germline V lookup: CDR1 SGHRS, CDR2 YFSETQ. The CDR3 has 14 residues. CDR3 sequence: CASSSGAGSYEQYF. Written as DNA, the CDR3 is TGCGCCAGCAGCTCGGGGGCCGGCTCCTACGAGCAGTACTTC.

V gene TRBV10-3 combines with J gene TRBJ2-3; D remains ambiguous. The CDR3 covers 11 residues. V was cut by 8 bases and J by 5 bases, with 8 bases left in between. The germline V gene has CDR1 ENHRY and CDR2 SYGVKD. The CDR3 protein is CAIGSRDTQYF. In DNA, the CDR3 is TGTGCCATCGGTAGTCGAGATACGCAGTATTTT.

This clone was seen only a few times. V and J are TRBV7-9 and TRBJ2-4; TRBD1 matches 8 bases. The CDR3 contains 16 residues. Trimming took 1 base from V and 6 from J; bases not matched to a gene: 8. Germline loops: CDR1 SEHNR, CDR2 FQNEAQ (reference sequence). Here the CDR3 reads CASSLVVRGRGNIQYF. In DNA form, the CDR3 reads TGTGCCAGCAGCTTAGTAGTCAGGGGGCGTGGAAACATTCAGTACTTC. Complete variable domain (other parts from reference TRBV7-9 and TRBJ2-4): DTGVSQNPRHKITKRGQNVTFRCDPISEHNRLYWYRQTLGQGPEFLTYFQNEAQLEKSRLLSDRFSAERPKGSFSTLEIQRTEQGDSAMYLCASSLVVRGRGNIQYFGAGTRLSVL.

Written as DNA, the CDR3 is TGTGCCAGCAGGGAAAGGGACAGGGGTATCGAGCAGTACTTC. It is translated as CASRERDRGIEQYF. V gene TRBV6-5 combines with J gene TRBJ2-7; TRBD1 aligns across 10 bases. In germline, CDR1 is MNHEY, CDR2 SVGAGI. The CDR3 sequence is 14 residues long. V shed 6 bases and J 6 bases; nucleotides not matched to a gene: 8.